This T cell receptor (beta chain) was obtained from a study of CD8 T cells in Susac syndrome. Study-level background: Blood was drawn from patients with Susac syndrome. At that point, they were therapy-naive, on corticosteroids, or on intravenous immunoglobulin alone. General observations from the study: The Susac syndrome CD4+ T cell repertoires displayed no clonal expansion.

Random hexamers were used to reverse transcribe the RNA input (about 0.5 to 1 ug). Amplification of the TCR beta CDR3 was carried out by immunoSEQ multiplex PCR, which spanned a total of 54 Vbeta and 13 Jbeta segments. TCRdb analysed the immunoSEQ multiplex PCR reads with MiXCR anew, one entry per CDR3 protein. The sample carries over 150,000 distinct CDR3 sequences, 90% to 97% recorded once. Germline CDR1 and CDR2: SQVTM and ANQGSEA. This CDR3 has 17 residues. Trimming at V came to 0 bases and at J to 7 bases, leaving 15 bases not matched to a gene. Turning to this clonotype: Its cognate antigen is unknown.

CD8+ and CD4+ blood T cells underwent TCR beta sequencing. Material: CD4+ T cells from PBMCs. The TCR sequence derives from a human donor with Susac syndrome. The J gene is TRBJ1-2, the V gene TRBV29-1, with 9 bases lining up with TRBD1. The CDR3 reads CSVEDRGGTGIAGGYTF. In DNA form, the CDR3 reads TGCAGCGTTGAAGATCGGGGTGGGACAGGGATTGCCGGTGGCTACACCTTC.